Listed below are T cell receptor beta chains from one sample, sequenced in a study of blood T cell repertoires in COVID-19. Here immunoSEQ multiplex PCR was the method, and the copy in TCRdb shows in-frame clones only, minus some. Of 150,000 to 200,000 clones in the sample, over 75% were seen once. The sample consisted of PBMCs or T cells enriched from blood (not recorded which). The receptors stem from a woman under 30 who had recovered from COVID-19. Each CDR3 is given with its conserved first and last residue. Fields, in order: J gene, V gene, D gene, CDR3 DNA, CDR3 protein. The D gene is left open where the match is weak.

>TRBJ1-2|TRBV20-1|.
TGCAGTGCTAGGGGGCCAGATGGCTACACCTTC
CSARGPDGYTF
>TRBJ1-1|TRBV5-1|.
TGCGCCAGCAGCTTGGGCACCTTACAGGGCCCTGAAGCTTTCTTT
CASSLGTLQGPEAFF
>TRBJ2-1|TRBV2|TRBD1
TGTGCCAGCAGTGGAACAGGGGGCAATGAGCAGTTCTTC
CASSGTGGNEQFF
>TRBJ1-1|TRBV29-1|.
TGCAGCTTTGGTGGGCCAGGGTGGGGCACTGAAGCTTTCTTT
CSFGGPGWGTEAFF
>TRBJ1-3|TRBV21-1|.
TGTGCCAGCATAACCGGGGACAGCTCTGGAAACACCATATATTTT
CASITGDSSGNTIYF
>TRBJ2-2|TRBV27|.
TGTGCCAGCAGTTTGGGGACACAGAACACCGGGGAGCTGTTTTTT
CASSLGTQNTGELFF
>TRBJ1-2|TRBV14|.
TGTGCCAGCAGCCAAGATCTCTCAGGGAACTATGGCTACACCTTC
CASSQDLSGNYGYTF
>TRBJ2-7|TRBV14|.
TGTGCTAGCAGCCAAGATGGGCACGAGCAGTACTTC
CASSQDGHEQYF
>TRBJ1-2|TRBV7-9|TRBD1
TGTGCCAGCAGCTTGGACAGGGGGCGGGATGGCTACACCTTC
CASSLDRGRDGYTF
>TRBJ1-3|TRBV15|TRBD1
TGTGCCACCAGCAGCCGCCATCAGGGGGCGAACACCATATATTTT
CATSSRHQGANTIYF
>TRBJ1-1|TRBV9|.
TGTGCCAGCAGCGTAGGGGGGGACACTGAAGCTTTCTTT
CASSVGGDTEAFF
>TRBJ2-7|TRBV28|.
TGTGCCAGCAGCTACCCATTGTTACCGCAGTACTTC
CASSYPLLPQYF
>TRBJ2-7|TRBV5-1|TRBD2
TGCGCCAGCAGCTTGACTAGCGAAGGAGCCTACGAGCAGTACTTC
CASSLTSEGAYEQYF
>TRBJ2-7|TRBV11-2|TRBD2
TGTGCCAGCAGCTGGGGGACTAGCGGGGCCTACGAGCAGTACTTC
CASSWGTSGAYEQYF
>TRBJ2-2|TRBV20-1|.
TGCAGTGCTAGTGCATCGGGACTCCTCGGGGAGCTGTTTTTT
CSASASGLLGELFF
>TRBJ1-1|TRBV6-5|TRBD1
TGTGCCAGCAGTTACCCGGACAGGGAAGCTTTCTTT
CASSYPDREAFF
>TRBJ2-2|TRBV15|.
TGTGCCACCAGCACTAGCCAAATCGGGACCGGGGAGCTGTTTTTT
CATSTSQIGTGELFF
>TRBJ1-2|TRBV5-1|.
TGCGCCAGCAGCTCCCGGTTCGACGGAGCGTCTAACTATGGCTACACCTTC
CASSSRFDGASNYGYTF
>TRBJ1-1|TRBV5-1|TRBD1
TGCGCCAGCAGTTTAACCGGGACAGGGGTCAACACTGAAGCTTTCTTT
CASSLTGTGVNTEAFF
>TRBJ1-4|TRBV5-8|TRBD1
TGTGCCAGCAGCTCCTGGACAGGGGGCGGTGAAAAACTGTTTTTT
CASSSWTGGGEKLFF
>TRBJ1-1|TRBV27|.
TGTGCCAGCAGTTTTGGGAGGGGGAACACTGAAGCTTTCTTT
CASSFGRGNTEAFF
>TRBJ1-1|TRBV27|.
TGTGCCAGCCAACCAGGACAGTACACTGAAGCTTTCTTT
CASQPGQYTEAFF